Described below is a single T cell receptor beta chain sequence and its context. No antigen is known for it. No much larger clone exists at a distance of one base, and base qualities are not known. This sample is drawn from a study of OX40 agonist ivuxolimab in advanced cancers. With respect to the entire study: Ivuxolimab was a fully human IgG2 agonistic monoclonal antibody targeting the costimulatory receptor OX40 (CD134). Of the roughly 52 dose-escalation patients, hepatocellular carcinoma was present in approximately 20, melanoma in approximately 15, renal cell carcinoma in 9 and head and neck cancer in 9. Patients were allowed to have had prior anti-PD-1, anti-PD-L1 or anti-CTLA-4 therapy, and approximately 40% of the dose-escalation patients had been treated with checkpoint inhibitors. Intravenous ivuxolimab was administered to patients every 2 weeks at six dose levels: 0.01, 0.1, 0.3, 1.5, 3 and 10 mg/kg. The paper covers the monotherapy dose-escalation part of the phase I ivuxolimab trial, which included N of about 50 patients. In the dose-escalation cohort, 70% to 90% of patients were male, and the mean age was 60 years with a range of roughly 20 to 80. Partial responses occurred in three dose-escalation patients, of whom one had hepatocellular carcinoma and two had cutaneous melanoma. The point of sequencing TCRbeta in the periphery was to test whether ivuxolimab changed TCR sequence diversity and drove clonal T-cell expansion. The full study reports these points: In partial responders in the 0.1-3.0 mg/kg groups, normalized peripheral clonal expansion was found to be among the lowest, especially among CD8+ T cells. Clonal expansion of both CD4+ and CD8+ blood T cells was observed from baseline to week 6 at doses 0.1 to 3.0 mg/kg. The antigen specificity of the peripheral T cells that underwent clonal expansion was not determined. Low levels of normalized T-cell clonal expansion were also seen in some nonresponding patients. After ivuxolimab, more expanded clones were found on average in CD8+ T cells than in CD4+ T cells.

Genomic DNA was extracted from sorted cells for sequencing of the TCRbeta CDR3 region. The immunoSEQ Assay was used to sequence the TCRbeta CDR3 regions. As stored in TCRdb, this immuneACCESS dataset retains in-frame rearrangements with V and J assigned. A fraction of the clones does not appear; measured against another copy, unresolved V genes explain less than half of the discrepancy, and the remainder lacks a known reason. Counted in this sample were about 70,000 clones; 88% of them appeared once. The ten largest make up 2.5% to 3.5% of the sample. The trial excluded patients who had a history of autoimmune disease or who were on systemic immunosuppression. Peripheral blood for TCR sequencing was collected from all dose cohorts at baseline, on cycle 4 day 1, and on cycle 7 day 1. The samples were drawn from a first-in-human, open-label, multicenter phase I dose-escalation trial of ivuxolimab. Adults with locally advanced or metastatic melanoma, renal cell carcinoma, hepatocellular carcinoma or head and neck squamous cell carcinoma were enrolled in the trial. Before TCR sequencing, CD4+ T cells and CD8+ T cells from peripheral blood were sorted into separate populations.

According to the germline V gene, CDR1 reads SGHNT and CDR2 reads YENEEA. Trimming costs V 0 bases and J 1 base, and their ends lie 4 bases apart. The CDR3 runs 13 residues from the cysteine to the phenylalanine. Solely the CDR3 DNA is kept, with 39 bases framed from the first base. The source of this sequence is an adult with an advanced solid tumor such as melanoma, head and neck, liver or kidney cancer. Specimen: CD4+ or CD8+ T cells sorted from blood, collected in a trial of the OX40 agonist ivuxolimab. The rearrangement combines TRBV11-3 with TRBJ2-7; the D gene cannot be named for sure. The DNA sequence follows: TGTGCCAGCAGCTTAGAACAATCCTACGAGCAGTACTTC. Its product reads: CASSLEQSYEQYF.